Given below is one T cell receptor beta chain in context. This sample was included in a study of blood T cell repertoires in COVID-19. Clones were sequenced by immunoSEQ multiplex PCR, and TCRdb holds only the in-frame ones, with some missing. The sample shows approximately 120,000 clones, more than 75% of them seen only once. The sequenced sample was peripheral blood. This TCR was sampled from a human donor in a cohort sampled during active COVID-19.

The CDR3 region is CARAPAGARRSYEQYF. In DNA form, the CDR3 reads TGTGCCAGAGCTCCGGCAGGGGCCCGAAGAAGCTACGAGCAGTACTTC. The V gene is TRBV6-4, the J gene TRBJ2-7, with D perhaps matching TRBD1 (6 bases). The CDR3 runs 16 residues. Germline values: CDR1 MRHNA, CDR2 SNTAGT. V lost 9 bases and J 3 bases, leaving 24 bases between the germline ends.